This paragraph reports one T cell receptor (beta chain). Its target is unknown. The table came from immunoSEQ multiplex PCR; TCRdb's copy has only in-frame clones and leaves some out. The data show about 110,000 clones, approximately 90% seen once. With 4 bases removed from V and 4 bases from J, the gap between germline ends came to 13 bases. Germline values: CDR1 MNHEY, CDR2 SVGAGI. The CDR3 extends over 14 amino acids. This sample was included in a study of T cell responses to AZD1222 COVID-19 vaccine. Findings and caveats of the study: Seropositivity was recorded at baseline in only a handful of AZD1222 recipients. Mostly white British, mostly female donors; authors suggested clonal diversity may be underestimated.

Sequencing used peripheral blood, obtained on day 0 of MenACWY control vaccination. This chain uses TRBV6-5 with TRBJ1-1; D call uncertain. The receptor comes from an adult in good health. In DNA, the CDR3 is TGTGCCAGCAGTTTACGAGGAGGGAGCACTGAAGCTTTCTTT. This translates into CASSLRGGSTEAFF.